The 10 T cell receptor beta chains given below trace back to one sample, sequenced in a study of CD8+ T cells in alopecia areata. Extraction and reverse transcription of RNA yielded cDNA as the sequencing template. Using immunoSEQ multiplex PCR, the repertoire was profiled, and TCRdb retains in-frame clones only, with some absent. The sample records about 190,000 clones, roughly 70% being singletons. Treatment specified: oral pan-JAK inhibitor, 5-10 mg twice daily. The sample consisted of CD4+ T cells sorted from blood, taken around week 49, from a patient treated with tofacitinib. These receptors were taken from a human donor with alopecia areata.

This clone was recorded once. This sequence joins TRBV18 and TRBJ1-2; D might be TRBD1 (5 bases). CDR3 length: 14 amino acids. Deletions cut 6 bases from V and 6 bases from J, with 17 bases between. Germline CDR1 is KGHSH and CDR2 is LQKENI. The CDR3 reads CASSPGGALNGYTF. The CDR3, as DNA: TGTGCCAGCTCCCCAGGCGGGGCTTTGAATGGCTACACCTTC.

The chain's CDR3 is CASSDLAGVTDTQYF. CDR3 coding DNA: TGTGCCAGCAGTGACTTAGCGGGGGTTACAGATACGCAGTATTTT. This chain links TRBV6-5 with TRBJ2-3, with 9 bases that match TRBD2. The CDR3 loop spans 15 amino acids. With V trimmed by 5 bases and J by 3 bases, 6 bases remained unmatched. Germline V gives CDR1 MNHEY, CDR2 SVGAGI.

This clone was found once. The chain carries TRBV10-3 and TRBJ1-2; 8 bases fit TRBD1. Germline-derived CDR1 and CDR2 are ENHRY and SYGVKD. This CDR3 is 15 amino acids long. The J segment lost 2 bases and the V segment lost 2 bases, leaving 4 bases of the junction unmatched. CDR3 protein: CAISEGRQGNYGYTF. DNA of the CDR3: TGTGCCATCAGTGAGGGTAGACAGGGGAACTATGGCTACACCTTC.

Turning to this clone: Other DNA sequences in the same sample also yield this CDR3. The chain couples TRBV29-1 to TRBJ2-3, with D maybe TRBD2 (5 bases). Trimming removed 6 bases at V and 0 bases at J, with 10 bases between. The CDR3 consists of 13 residues. Per the germline V gene, CDR1 is SQVTM and CDR2 is ANQGSEA. CDR3 in amino acids: CSVRGRSTDTQYF. The DNA of the CDR3 is TGCAGCGTCCGGGGTAGGAGCACAGATACGCAGTATTTT.

V usage is TRBV4-3 and J usage is TRBJ2-2; unclear D gene. V was pared by 4 bases and J by 4 bases, with 16 bases between. The germline V gene has CDR1 LGHNA and CDR2 YSLEER. The CDR3 runs 16 residues. CDR3 protein: CASSLGVGLGTGELFF. In nucleotides, the CDR3 is TGCGCCAGCAGCCTAGGAGTGGGCCTAGGCACCGGGGAGCTGTTTTTT.

This clone occurred a few times. The chain joins TRBV25-1 to TRBJ2-2, with 8 nucleotides matching TRBD2. The length of the CDR3 is 16 residues. V lost 8 bases to trimming and J lost 1 base; unmatched junction nucleotides: 9. Germline assignment: CDR1 MGHDK and CDR2 SYGVNS. DNA of the CDR3: TGTGCCAGCGCTAAGGCCGCGGGGGGGAACACCGGGGAGCTGTTTTTT. The encoded protein is CASAKAAGGNTGELFF.

V gene TRBV30 combines with J gene TRBJ1-5; TRBD1 is a possible D gene (5 bases). The CDR3 has 15 amino acids. V was pared by 1 base and J by 5 bases, with 15 bases between. Per germline, CDR1 GTSNPN and CDR2 SVGIG (reference sequence). CDR3 sequence: CAWSGIGVSHQPQHF. CDR3 coding DNA: TGTGCCTGGAGTGGTATAGGGGTATCACATCAGCCCCAGCATTTT.

This sequence joins TRBV5-4 and TRBJ1-4, with D maybe TRBD1 (5 bases). Germline values: CDR1 SGHNT, CDR2 YYREEE (reference sequence). The CDR3 has 16 residues. Trimming shortened V by 5 bases and J by 8 bases, and 22 bases separated the two germline ends. This CDR3 reads CASRSGPKTAREKLFF. The CDR3 DNA follows: TGTGCCAGCAGATCGGGACCCAAGACGGCTAGGGAAAAACTGTTTTTT.

The chain carries TRBV5-1 and TRBJ2-3, with TRBD1 matching over 8 bases. This CDR3 has 15 residues. V gave up 4 bases and J gave up 7 bases; unmatched junction bases: 11. The germline CDR1 and CDR2 sequences are SGHRS and YFSETQ. CDR3 protein: CASSADSGGANTQYF. The CDR3 nucleotides are TGCGCCAGCAGCGCGGACTCAGGGGGCGCGAATACGCAGTATTTT. Based on the CDR3 plus reference TRBV5-1 and TRBJ2-3, the full variable domain is KAGVTQTPRYLIKTRGQQVTLSCSPISGHRSVSWYQQTPGQGLQFLFEYFSETQRNKGNFPGRFSGRQFSNSRSEMNVSTLELGDSALYLCASSADSGGANTQYFGPGTRLTVL.

The chain is built from TRBV7-3 and TRBJ2-3, with D hard to call. With 3 bases removed from V and 4 bases from J, the gap between germline ends came to 11 bases. The CDR3 runs 14 residues. Looked up from germline, CDR1 is SGHTA and CDR2 is FQGTGA. The CDR3 DNA reads as TGTGCCAGCAGCTTCGGGTCTGTGGCAGATACGCAGTATTTT. Translation gives CASSFGSVADTQYF.